This TCR beta chain emerged from a study of T cells after yellow fever vaccination. The CDR3 covers 13 residues. The germline V and J ends were trimmed by 3 bases and 4 bases, with 10 bases remaining between them. TCRdb passed the 5' RACE reads through MiXCR, listing each CDR3 protein once. Among approximately 350,000 distinct CDR3 sequences listed, 9.5% to 13% were seen once. The TCR sequence derives from a man aged 18 to 30 who received the YFV17D yellow fever vaccine. V and J are TRBV12-3 or TRBV12-4 and TRBJ2-7; D perhaps matches TRBD1 (7 bases). Material: PBMCs, obtained on the day of the first yellow fever vaccination. CDR3 residues: CASSFPGGYEQYF. Written as DNA, the CDR3 is TGTGCCAGCAGTTTCCCAGGGGGGTACGAGCAGTACTTC.